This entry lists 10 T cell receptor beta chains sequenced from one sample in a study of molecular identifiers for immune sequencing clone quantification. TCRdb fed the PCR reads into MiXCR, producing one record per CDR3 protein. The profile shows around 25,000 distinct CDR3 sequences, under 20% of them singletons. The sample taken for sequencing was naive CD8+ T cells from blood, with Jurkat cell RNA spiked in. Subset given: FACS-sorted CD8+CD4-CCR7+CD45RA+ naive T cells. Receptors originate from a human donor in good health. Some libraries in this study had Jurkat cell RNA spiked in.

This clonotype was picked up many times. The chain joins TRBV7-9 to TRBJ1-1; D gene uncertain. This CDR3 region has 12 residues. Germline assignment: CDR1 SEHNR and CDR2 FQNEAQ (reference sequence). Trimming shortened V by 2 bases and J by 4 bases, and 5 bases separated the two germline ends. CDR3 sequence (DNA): TGTGCCAGCAGCTTATCGACCACTGAAGCTTTCTTT. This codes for CASSLSTTEAFF.

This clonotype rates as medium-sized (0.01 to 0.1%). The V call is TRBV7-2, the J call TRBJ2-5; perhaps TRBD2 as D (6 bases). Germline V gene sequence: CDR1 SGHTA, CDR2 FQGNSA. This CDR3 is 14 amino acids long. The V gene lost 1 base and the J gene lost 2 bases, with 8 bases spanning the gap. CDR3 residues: CASSLVGGQETQYF. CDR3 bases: TGTGCCAGCAGCTTAGTCGGGGGACAAGAGACCCAGTACTTC.

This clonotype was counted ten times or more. The CDR3 protein is CATSGLAGSTDTQYF. As DNA, the CDR3 is TGTGCCACCAGCGGCTTAGCGGGTAGCACAGATACGCAGTATTTT. J is TRBJ2-3 and V is TRBV24-1; 7 nucleotides align to TRBD2. In germline, CDR1 is KGHDR, CDR2 SFDVKD. The CDR3 consists of 15 residues. With V trimmed by 7 bases and J by 0 bases, 6 bases remained unmatched.

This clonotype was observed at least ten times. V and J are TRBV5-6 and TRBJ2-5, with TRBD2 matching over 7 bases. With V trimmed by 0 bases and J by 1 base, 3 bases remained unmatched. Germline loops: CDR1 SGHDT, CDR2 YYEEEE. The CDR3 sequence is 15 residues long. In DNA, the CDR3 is TGTGCCAGCAGCTTGGTTAGGACTAGCCAAGAGACCCAGTACTTC. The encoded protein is CASSLVRTSQETQYF.

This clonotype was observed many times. The CDR3 here is CASSGGTSGAVRLSEQYF. For the CDR3, the DNA is TGCGCCAGCAGCGGAGGGACTAGCGGGGCTGTCCGTTTGAGCGAGCAGTACTTC. The chain couples TRBV5-1 to TRBJ2-7; TRBD2 matches at 13 bases. Germline-derived CDR1 and CDR2 are SGHRS and YFSETQ. This CDR3 has 18 residues. The V and J ends lost 4 bases and 6 bases, in that order; junction bases with no gene match: 16.

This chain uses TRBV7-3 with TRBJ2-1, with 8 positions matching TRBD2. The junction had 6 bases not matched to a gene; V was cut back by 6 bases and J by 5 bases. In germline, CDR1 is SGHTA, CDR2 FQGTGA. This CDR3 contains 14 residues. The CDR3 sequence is CASSTSGGDNEQFF. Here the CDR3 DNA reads TGTGCCAGCAGTACTAGCGGAGGGGACAATGAGCAGTTCTTC.

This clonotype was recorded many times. This chain's CDR3 is CASSELIGVSLPSFF. The DNA for the CDR3 is TGTGCCAGCAGCGAACTTATCGGGGTCTCTCTGCCATCGTTCTTC. J is TRBJ2-1 and V is TRBV7-2; D possibly corresponds to TRBD2 (5 bases). Germline V gene data show CDR1 as SGHTA and CDR2 as FQGNSA. With 5 bases removed from V and 15 bases from J, the gap between germline ends came to 26 bases. CDR3 size: 15 residues.

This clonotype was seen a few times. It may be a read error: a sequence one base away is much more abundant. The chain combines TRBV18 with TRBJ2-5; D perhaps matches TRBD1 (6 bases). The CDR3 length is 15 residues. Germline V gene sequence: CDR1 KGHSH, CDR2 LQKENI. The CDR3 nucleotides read TGTGCCAGCTCCCGGGCCCCAGGGGCGCAAGAGACCCAGTGCTTC. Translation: CASSRAPGAQETQCF.

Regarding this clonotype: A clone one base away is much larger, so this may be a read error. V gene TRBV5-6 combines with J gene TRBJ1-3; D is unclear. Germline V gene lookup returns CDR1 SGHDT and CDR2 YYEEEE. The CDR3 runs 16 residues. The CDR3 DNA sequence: TGTGCCAGCAGCTTGGATAAGGCAATCTCTGGAAACGCCATATATTTT. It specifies CASSLDKAISGNAIYF.

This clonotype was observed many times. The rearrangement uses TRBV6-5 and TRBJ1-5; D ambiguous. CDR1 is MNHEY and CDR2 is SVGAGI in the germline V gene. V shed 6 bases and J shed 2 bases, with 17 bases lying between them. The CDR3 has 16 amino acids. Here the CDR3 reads CASRLTLGGGNQPQHF. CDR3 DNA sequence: TGTGCCAGCAGACTGACGCTTGGTGGTGGCAATCAGCCCCAGCATTTT.